This T cell receptor beta chain was recovered during a study of T-cell memory formation after mild COVID-19. Whole-study context: Clusters of TCRs were largely donor specific. Findings of the study overall: The study found balanced CD4/CD8 in clones contracting day 15 to 85 and a CD4+ lean in later expanders. Among CD4+ contracting clones, most were CM and EM, and CD8+ ones EMRA. Still unconfirmed is whether the second-wave clones peaking on day 37 recognized SARS-CoV-2.

Trimming shortened V by 2 bases and J by 6 bases, and 17 bases separated the two germline ends. Looked up from germline, CDR1 is DFQATT and CDR2 is SNEGSKA (reference sequence). The CDR3 is 15 residues long. In TCRdb, the 5' RACE reads were re-called with MiXCR into one record per CDR3 protein. Among hundreds of thousands of distinct CDR3 sequences listed, roughly 22% were seen once. This clonotype was counted at least ten times. Its antigen is undetermined. The genes are TRBV20-1 and TRBJ2-1, with D hard to call. The specimen sequenced was PBMCs or a T cell subset sorted from them (not recorded which). The receptor was isolated from an adult woman who had mild COVID-19 (a few samples of this study predate the infection). Cell type and time point are not known. The CDR3 region is CSARPGLRVINEQFF. CDR3 in DNA: TGCAGTGCTAGACCGGGTCTCCGAGTTATCAATGAGCAGTTCTTC.